These 30 T cell receptor beta chains were sequenced from one sample in a study of identical twins. A single record per CDR3 protein comes from TCRdb applying MiXCR to the 5' RACE reads. Of 1.5 million to 2 million distinct CDR3 sequences listed, around a third are singletons. Material for sequencing was cord blood. The receptors derive from a newborn girl in good health.

V gene TRBV28 combines with J gene TRBJ2-7; D unresolved. Germline loops: CDR1 MDHEN, CDR2 SYDVKM. Between the trimmed V and J ends, which lost 2 bases and 6 bases, there was a span of 14 bases. The CDR3 is 14 residues long. CDR3 sequence (DNA): TGTGCCAGCAGTTTACCTAGGATTAGCTGCGAGCAGTACTTC. Protein sequence: CASSLPRISCEQYF.

This chain joins TRBV7-6 and TRBJ2-1; 10 bases line up with TRBD2. Per germline, CDR1 SGHVS and CDR2 FNYEAQ. V was clipped by 4 bases and J by 4 bases; unmatched bases: 10. The CDR3 loop spans 17 amino acids. The DNA for the CDR3 is TGTGCCAGCAGCTCTTGGACTAGCGGAAGACTATACAATGAGCAGTTCTTC. This translates into CASSSWTSGRLYNEQFF.

The chain recombines TRBV20-1 with TRBJ1-1; D is unresolved. The CDR3 runs to 14 residues. From germline, CDR1 is DFQATT and CDR2 SNEGSKA (reference sequence). Trimming shortened V by 3 bases and J by 0 bases, and 11 bases separated the two germline ends. CDR3 bases: TGCAGTGCTAGGCAACCGCGCATGAACACTGAAGCTTTCTTT. Amino acid sequence: CSARQPRMNTEAFF.

This clonotype was counted only a few times. This sequence joins TRBV2 and TRBJ1-6; D gene ambiguous. The germline V gene encodes CDR1 SNHLY and CDR2 FYNNEI. Between the trimmed V and J ends, which lost 6 bases and 14 bases, there was a span of 23 bases. The CDR3 spans 15 residues. The CDR3 reads CASRDLGGPIVSLHF. CDR3 in DNA: TGTGCCAGCAGAGACTTAGGCGGCCCCATAGTTTCCCTCCACTTT.

This clonotype has more than one count but fewer than ten. The CDR3 spells CASNQRGLAGGQETQYF. CDR3 DNA: TGTGCCAGCAATCAACGGGGACTAGCGGGAGGGCAAGAGACCCAGTACTTC. The chain joins TRBV12-3 or TRBV12-4 to TRBJ2-5; 16 bases align to TRBD2. Losses at the gene ends were 7 bases for V and 2 bases for J; bases not matched to a gene: 7. This CDR3 contains 17 residues.

In its sample, this clonotype was seen a few times. V and J are TRBV7-2 and TRBJ2-1; D uncertain. This CDR3 comprises 17 residues. Looked up from germline, CDR1 is SGHTA and CDR2 is FQGNSA. The V end lost 4 bases, the J end lost 0 bases, and 16 bases lay between the germline ends. The CDR3 sequence: CASSSSPSRSSYNEQFF. CDR3 DNA sequence: TGTGCCAGCAGCTCCAGCCCCAGCCGTAGCTCCTACAATGAGCAGTTCTTC.

DNA for the CDR3: TGTGCCAGCAGCCGCCGGGCCGGGAATCAGCCCCAGCATTTT. Protein: CASSRRAGNQPQHF. The chain joins TRBV4-2 to TRBJ1-5, with D unresolved. The CDR3 is made up of 14 amino acids. V lost 4 bases and J lost 4, with 11 bases in between. Germline CDR1 is LGHNA and CDR2 is YNFKEQ.

The chain uses TRBV6-5 and TRBJ2-1; D is possibly TRBD2 (6 bases). Trimming removed 2 bases at V and 10 bases at J, with 24 bases between. This CDR3 region has 17 residues. Germline V gives CDR1 MNHEY, CDR2 SVGAGI. DNA for the CDR3: TGTGCCAGCAGTTACCTTTCGACTAGTGGGTATACCTACGAGCAGTTCTTC. Translating gives CASSYLSTSGYTYEQFF.

The rearrangement links TRBV14 to TRBJ2-2; D is possibly TRBD2 (5 bases). V was clipped by 1 base and J by 2 bases, with 11 bases between them. The CDR3 consists of 16 residues. Germline V gene lookup returns CDR1 SGHDN and CDR2 FVKESK. CDR3: CASSQVGGLNTGELFF. The CDR3 DNA follows: TGTGCCAGCAGCCAAGTAGGAGGCTTAAACACCGGGGAGCTGTTTTTT.

This clonotype was seen more than once but under ten times. The chain couples TRBV20-1 to TRBJ2-7, with D perhaps TRBD2 (6 bases). From germline, CDR1 is DFQATT and CDR2 SNEGSKA (reference sequence). The CDR3 loop spans 11 amino acids. The CDR3 region is CGGLLSYEQYF. CDR3 nucleotide sequence: TGCGGGGGACTCCTCTCCTACGAGCAGTACTTC.

The rearrangement uses TRBV11-2 and TRBJ2-1; TRBD2 matches 13 bases. V lost 5 bases and J lost 8; bases outside the gene matches: 15. The CDR3 loop spans 18 amino acids. Germline CDR1 reads SGHAT; CDR2 reads FQNNGV. The CDR3 sequence: CASSSFQLAGGWVDEQFF. The CDR3 DNA follows: TGTGCCAGCAGCAGCTTCCAACTAGCGGGAGGGTGGGTGGATGAGCAGTTCTTC.

This clonotype has a count of ten or more. The chain carries TRBV10-2 and TRBJ2-3, with D unclear. The germline gives CDR1 WSHSY, CDR2 SAAADI. V lost 8 bases, J lost 2 bases, and 20 bases lay in between. CDR3 length equals 16 residues. CDR3 in amino acids: CASSFLGDYYTDTQYF. The CDR3 DNA sequence: TGCGCCAGCTCCTTTTTGGGCGATTACTACACAGATACGCAGTATTTT.

The sample holds a few counts of this clonotype. A read error may account for a junction end that differs from germline. The rearrangement links TRBV12-3 or TRBV12-4 to TRBJ2-1, with 7 nucleotides matching TRBD2. The CDR3 loop spans 15 amino acids. The CDR3 DNA reads TGTGCCAGCAGTCACGGGACTATCCCGTACAGTGAGCAGTTCTTC. Its translation is CASSHGTIPYSEQFF.

This clonotype was seen at least ten times. V is TRBV11-2 and J is TRBJ2-3; D perhaps matches TRBD1 (5 bases). Germline-derived CDR1 and CDR2 are SGHAT and FQNNGV. The CDR3 is made up of 15 amino acids. Deletions cut 1 base from V and 2 bases from J, with 10 bases between. CDR3 in amino acids: CASSLAGRDTDTQYF. The CDR3 bases are TGTGCCAGCAGCTTAGCGGGCAGGGACACAGATACGCAGTATTTT.

Only a few counts were recorded for this clonotype. This chain links TRBV7-2 with TRBJ1-1, with D possibly TRBD1 on 6 matching bases. Germline assignment: CDR1 SGHTA and CDR2 FQGNSA. This CDR3 spans 14 amino acids. V lost 1 base, J lost 7 bases, and 13 bases lay in between. CDR3 sequence reads: CASSLVGQSDEAFF. CDR3 DNA: TGTGCCAGCAGCTTAGTCGGACAGTCGGATGAAGCTTTCTTT.

In nucleotides, the CDR3 is TGTGCCAGCAGCCCCCGGGAAAGACAGGTTAACAATGAGCAGTTCTTC. Residues: CASSPRERQVNNEQFF. The rearrangement joins TRBV7-9 to TRBJ2-1; D is possibly TRBD1 (6 bases). Between the trimmed V and J ends, which lost 5 bases and 5 bases, there was a span of 19 bases. CDR1 is SEHNR and CDR2 is FQNEAQ in the germline V gene (reference sequence). The CDR3 sequence is 16 residues long.

This sequence joins TRBV5-1 and TRBJ2-1; 12 bases line up with TRBD2. CDR1 SGHRS and CDR2 YFSETQ come from the germline V gene. The CDR3 loop spans 18 amino acids. Trimming at V came to 1 base and at J to 5 bases, leaving 10 bases not matched to a gene. The CDR3: CASSLRLAGGLSDNEQFF. The CDR3 DNA reads as TGCGCCAGCAGCTTGAGGCTAGCGGGAGGGCTTTCCGACAATGAGCAGTTCTTC.

This clonotype was picked up a small number of times. The chain links TRBV10-2 to TRBJ1-5, with D unresolved. V lost 7 bases, J lost 0 bases, and 7 bases lay in between. The CDR3 is made up of 13 amino acids. Germline V gene sequence: CDR1 WSHSY, CDR2 SAAADI. CDR3 protein: CASMGYSNQPQHF. The DNA of the CDR3 is TGCGCCAGCATGGGGTATAGCAATCAGCCCCAGCATTTT.

This clonotype was seen only a few times. The chain recombines TRBV12-3 or TRBV12-4 with TRBJ2-1; D possibly corresponds to TRBD2 (5 bases). This CDR3 spans 15 amino acids. The V end lost 0 bases, the J end lost 6 bases, and 12 bases lay between the germline ends. In DNA, the CDR3 is TGTGCCAGCAGTTTAGCGGTGACTAAGGTCAATGAGCAGTTCTTC. It codes for CASSLAVTKVNEQFF.

This chain uses TRBV3-1 with TRBJ2-7; 9 positions match TRBD2. Near its end, the DNA agrees better with TRBJ2-5, so the J call may be wrong. The CDR3 has 16 residues. CDR1 and CDR2 (germline): LGHDT, YNNKEL (reference sequence). CDR3 coding DNA: TGTGCCAGCAGCCGTAACCTAGCGGGGCCGGGAGAGACCCAGTACTTC. This codes for CASSRNLAGPGETQYF.

The V call is TRBV28, the J call TRBJ1-3; 10 nucleotides match TRBD1. The germline CDR1 and CDR2 sequences are MDHEN and SYDVKM. V shed 5 bases, J shed 0 bases, and the junction held 4 bases outside the gene matches. This CDR3 contains 16 residues. DNA for the CDR3: TGTGCCAGCAGTCGGGGACAGGGGCGCTCTGGAAACACCATATATTTT. Its translation is CASSRGQGRSGNTIYF.

The genes are TRBV11-3 and TRBJ2-4; 11 bases line up with TRBD1. Per germline, CDR1 SGHNT and CDR2 YENEEA. This CDR3 contains 15 residues. Trimming took 2 bases from V and 8 from J; bases not matched to a gene: 5. The DNA of the CDR3 is TGTGCCAGCAGCTTAAGGGGACAGGGGGTATACATTCAGTACTTC. Translated: CASSLRGQGVYIQYF. The full variable domain, with the rest looked up from reference TRBV11-3 and TRBJ2-4, is EAGVVQSPRYKIIEKKQPVAFWCNPISGHNTLYWYLQNLGQGPELLIRYENEEAVDDSQLPKDRFSAERLKGVDSTLKIQPAELGDSAVYLCASSLRGQGVYIQYFGAGTRLSVL.

The chain joins TRBV4-2 to TRBJ2-7, with a possible D match to TRBD1 (6 bases). Trimming took off 4 bases at V and 2 bases at J, with 21 bases between the two ends. The CDR3 contains 17 residues. CDR1 is LGHNA, CDR2 YNFKEQ, per germline. The CDR3, as DNA: TGTGCCAGCAGCCGAGTTGGGCAGGGGTCGTCTCCCTACGAGCAGTACTTC. Its translation is CASSRVGQGSSPYEQYF.

This chain uses TRBV29-1 with TRBJ1-4; D possibly corresponds to TRBD1 (6 bases). The CDR3 loop spans 11 amino acids. The V gene lost 6 bases and the J gene lost 8 bases, with 10 bases spanning the gap. Germline V gene data show CDR1 as SQVTM and CDR2 as ANQGSEA. The CDR3 sequence is CSVPGTEKLFF. In DNA, the CDR3 is TGCAGCGTCCCCGGGACAGAAAAACTGTTTTTT.

Here the CDR3 DNA reads TGCAGCGTTGACCTAGCGGGAGCGGACGAGCAGTACTTC. This codes for CSVDLAGADEQYF. This rearrangement joins TRBV29-1 to TRBJ2-7; 10 bases map to TRBD2. CDR1 is SQVTM, CDR2 ANQGSEA, per germline. The CDR3 runs to 13 residues. V lost 3 bases to trimming and J lost 5 bases; unmatched junction nucleotides: 4.

This clonotype appeared many times. The gene calls are TRBV25-1 and TRBJ2-1; D remains ambiguous. This CDR3 contains 13 residues. Trimming removed 3 bases from V and 3 bases from J, with 6 bases in between. CDR1 is MGHDK, CDR2 SYGVNS, per germline. The DNA of the CDR3 is TGTGCCAGCAGTGATGGCAACTACAATGAGCAGTTCTTC. It yields the protein CASSDGNYNEQFF.

This clonotype turned up a few times. CDR3 sequence (DNA): TGTGCCATCGAGAGAGCGGGAGCCTCCTACAATGAGCAGTTCTTC. This encodes CAIERAGASYNEQFF. The rearrangement joins TRBV2 to TRBJ2-1; 8 positions agree with TRBD2. From germline, CDR1 is SNHLY and CDR2 FYNNEI. V gave up 10 bases and J gave up 0 bases; unmatched junction bases: 8. The CDR3 length is 15 residues.

Details on this clonotype: The junction departs from the called germline gene at one end, perhaps through a read error. The J gene is TRBJ2-1, the V gene TRBV14; 13 nucleotides line up with TRBD2. The CDR3 spans 16 residues. CDR1 is SGHDN and CDR2 is FVKESK in the germline V gene. CDR3 nucleotides: TGTGCCAGCAGCCCCGGGACTAGCGGGGACTACCATGAGCAGTTCTTC. Its protein is CASSPGTSGDYHEQFF.

This clonotype has more than one count but fewer than ten. The rearrangement links TRBV20-1 to TRBJ2-3, with D perhaps matching TRBD1 (6 bases). Germline values: CDR1 DFQATT, CDR2 SNEGSKA (reference sequence). Trimming removed 3 bases from V and 6 bases from J, with 16 bases in between. The CDR3 length is 14 residues. CDR3: CSASLNRARDTQYF. In nucleotides, the CDR3 is TGCAGTGCTAGTCTGAACAGGGCGAGGGATACGCAGTATTTT.

This clonotype was detected a few times. The V gene is TRBV3-1, the J gene TRBJ1-6; D is unclear. This CDR3 spans 14 amino acids. Trimming took 5 bases from V and 6 from J, leaving 11 bases between them. Germline lookup yields CDR1 LGHDT and CDR2 YNNKEL (reference sequence). DNA of the CDR3: TGTGCCAGCAGCTACGGACTTTTTAATTCACCCCTCCACTTT. Protein product: CASSYGLFNSPLHF.